This T cell receptor beta chain was recorded in a study of cytomegalovirus exposure and HLA in healthy donors. For the study at large: A previous analysis identified 117 million unique TCR beta sequences derived from some 200 million T cells. General study findings and limits: Per a later analysis, HLA-associated TCR beta chains showed more clonal expansion than other, equally common TCR beta chains.

In the case of this clone: Antigen unknown.

The CDR3 extends over 12 amino acids. The germline V and J ends were trimmed by 6 bases and 5 bases, with 10 bases remaining between them. Germline CDR1 MNHEY, CDR2 SVGAGI. The primer mix had 60 Vbeta and 13 Jbeta primers. The data were produced by immunoSEQ multiplex PCR, yet TCRdb's version contains in-frame clones alone and is incomplete. The repertoire table contains 63,000 or so clones. The sequence was obtained from a boy younger than 18 in good health and CMV-seronegative. Sample: PBMCs. This chain joins TRBV6-5 and TRBJ1-2, with a tentative D call TRBD1 (6 bases). The CDR3 loop reads CASRSTGYGYTF. The CDR3 DNA is TGTGCCAGCAGATCTACAGGGTATGGCTACACCTTC.